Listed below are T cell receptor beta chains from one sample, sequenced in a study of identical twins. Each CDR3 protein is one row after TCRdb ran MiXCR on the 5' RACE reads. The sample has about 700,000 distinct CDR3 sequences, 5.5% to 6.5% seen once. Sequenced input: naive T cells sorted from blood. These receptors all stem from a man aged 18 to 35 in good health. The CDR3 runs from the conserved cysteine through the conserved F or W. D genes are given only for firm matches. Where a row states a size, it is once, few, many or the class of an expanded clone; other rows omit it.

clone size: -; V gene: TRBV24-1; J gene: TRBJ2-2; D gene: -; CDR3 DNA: TGTGCCACTACAACATCAGGGAACCCGAACACCGGGGAGCTGTTTTTT; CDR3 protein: CATTTSGNPNTGELFF
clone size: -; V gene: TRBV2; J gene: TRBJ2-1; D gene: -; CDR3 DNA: TGTGCCAGTCGGGGGAGTATAGACAATGAGCAGTTCTTC; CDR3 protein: CASRGSIDNEQFF
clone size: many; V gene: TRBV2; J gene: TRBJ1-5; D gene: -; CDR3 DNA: TGTGCCAGCAGCGGGGACGTTAGCAATCAGCCCCAGCATTTT; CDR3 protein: CASSGDVSNQPQHF
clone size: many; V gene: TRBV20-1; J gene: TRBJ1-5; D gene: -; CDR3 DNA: TGCAGTGCTTCCGAACTGAGACAGATGAATCAGCCCCAGCATTTT; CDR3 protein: CSASELRQMNQPQHF
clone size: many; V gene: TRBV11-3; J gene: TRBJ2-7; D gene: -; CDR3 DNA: TGTGCCAGCAGCTTGGGGACTCCTCCTGCCTACGAGCAGTACTTC; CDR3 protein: CASSLGTPPAYEQYF
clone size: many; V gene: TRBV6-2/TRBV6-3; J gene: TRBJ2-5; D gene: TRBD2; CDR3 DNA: TGTGCCAGCAGACTGCCGGGACTAGCGGAAGAGACCCAGTACTTC; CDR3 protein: CASRLPGLAEETQYF
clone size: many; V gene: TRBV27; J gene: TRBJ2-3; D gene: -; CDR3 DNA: TGTGCCAGCAGCCCCGCCGGGGCCCGCGACTCCCACCAAGTTGGAGGGCAGTATTTT; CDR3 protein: CASSPAGARDSHQVGGQYF
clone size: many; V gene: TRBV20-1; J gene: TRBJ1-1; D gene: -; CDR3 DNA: TGCAGTGCTAGAGACAGAAGGTTCTTTAACACTGAAGCTTTCTTT; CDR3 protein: CSARDRRFFNTEAFF
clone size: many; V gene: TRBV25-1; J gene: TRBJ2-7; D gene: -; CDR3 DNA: TGTGCCAGCAGAGAAGCAGGGTCCTACGAGCAGTACTTC; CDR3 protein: CASREAGSYEQYF
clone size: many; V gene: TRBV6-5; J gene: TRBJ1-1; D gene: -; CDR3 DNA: TGTGCCAGCAGTTACCGGGGGGCAGGTGAAGCTTTCTTT; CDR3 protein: CASSYRGAGEAFF
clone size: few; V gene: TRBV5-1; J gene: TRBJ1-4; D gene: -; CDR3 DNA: TGCGCCAGCACTACCTCCAGGGCTACTAATGAAAAACTGTTTTTT; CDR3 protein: CASTTSRATNEKLFF
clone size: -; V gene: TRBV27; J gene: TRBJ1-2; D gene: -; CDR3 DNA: TGTGCCAGCGGGGACGGGCGGCACGTAGCTAACTATGGCTACACCTTC; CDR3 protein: CASGDGRHVANYGYTF
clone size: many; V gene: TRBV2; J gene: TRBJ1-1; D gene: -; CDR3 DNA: TGTGCCACCACTACGCGCGCTGAAGCTTTCTTT; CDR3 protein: CATTTRAEAFF
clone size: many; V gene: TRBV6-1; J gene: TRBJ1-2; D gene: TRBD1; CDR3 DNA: TGTGCCAGCAGGGAGCCGACAGGGGAAACGGGCCACGCCACCTTC; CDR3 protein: CASREPTGETGHATF
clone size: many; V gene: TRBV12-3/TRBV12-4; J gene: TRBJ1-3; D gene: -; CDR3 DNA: TGTGCCAGCAGTTACGGGGGGCCGTCTGGAAACACCATATATTTT; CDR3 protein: CASSYGGPSGNTIYF
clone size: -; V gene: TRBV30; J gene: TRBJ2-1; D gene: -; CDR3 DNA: TGTGCCTGGAGGGTCGGGTCCCCCTCCTACAATGAGCAGTTCTTC; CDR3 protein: CAWRVGSPSYNEQFF
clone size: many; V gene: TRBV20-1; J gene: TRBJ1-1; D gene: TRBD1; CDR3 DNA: TGCAGTGCTCTTGGACTCGGACAGGCGGTGATGAACACTGAAGCTTTCTTT; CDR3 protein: CSALGLGQAVMNTEAFF
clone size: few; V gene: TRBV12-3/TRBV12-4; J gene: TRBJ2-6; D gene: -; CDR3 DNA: TGTGCCAGCAGTCCCCCGTTTAATCCTGGGGCCAACGTCCTGACTTTC; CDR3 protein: CASSPPFNPGANVLTF
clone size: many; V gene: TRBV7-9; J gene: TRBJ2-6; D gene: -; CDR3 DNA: TGTGCCGGATACTCTGGGGCCAACGTCCTGACTTTC; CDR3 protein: CAGYSGANVLTF
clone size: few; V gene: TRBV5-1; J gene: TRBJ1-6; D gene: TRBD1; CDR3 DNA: TGCGCCAGCACACGAACAGGGGGAAGTTTGGGAACCCTCCACTTT; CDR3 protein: CASTRTGGSLGTLHF
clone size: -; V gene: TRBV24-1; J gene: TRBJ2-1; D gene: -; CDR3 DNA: TGTGCCACCAGTGGACCGAGTAATGAGCAGTTCTTC; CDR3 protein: CATSGPSNEQFF
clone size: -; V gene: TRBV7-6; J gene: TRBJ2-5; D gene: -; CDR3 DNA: TGTGCCAGCAGCTTGGGCGGTGGGGCCCCTCAAGAGACCCAGTACTTC; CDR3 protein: CASSLGGGAPQETQYF
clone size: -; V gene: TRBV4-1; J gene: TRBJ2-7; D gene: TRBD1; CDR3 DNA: TGCGCCAGCAGCCAAGGGGACAGGGCAGGAGAGCAGTACTTC; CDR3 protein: CASSQGDRAGEQYF
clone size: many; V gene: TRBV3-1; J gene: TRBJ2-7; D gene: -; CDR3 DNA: TGTGCCAGCAGCTGGACCGGGACATACGAGCAGTACTTC; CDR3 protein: CASSWTGTYEQYF
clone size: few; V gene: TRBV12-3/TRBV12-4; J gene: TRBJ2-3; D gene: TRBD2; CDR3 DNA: TGTGCCACGGGGGAAGATAGAAGCGGGAGGATCACAGATACGCAGTATTTT; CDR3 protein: CATGEDRSGRITDTQYF
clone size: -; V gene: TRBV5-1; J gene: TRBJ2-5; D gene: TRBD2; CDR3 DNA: TGCGCCAGCAGTCAGTCCAGCGGGATCGGGGGAGAGACCCAGTACTTC; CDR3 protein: CASSQSSGIGGETQYF
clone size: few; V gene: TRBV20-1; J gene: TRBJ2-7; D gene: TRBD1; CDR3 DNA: TGCAGTGCTCGGAAAATTCCTGGACAGGGCCTGTACTTC; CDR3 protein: CSARKIPGQGLYF
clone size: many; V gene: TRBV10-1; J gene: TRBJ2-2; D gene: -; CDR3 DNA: TGCGCCAGCAGTGAGAGGAACACCGGGGAGCTGTTTTTT; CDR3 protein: CASSERNTGELFF
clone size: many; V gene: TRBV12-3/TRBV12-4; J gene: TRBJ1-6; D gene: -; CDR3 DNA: TGTGCCAGCAGTTATTATAATTCACCCCTCCACTTT; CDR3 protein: CASSYYNSPLHF
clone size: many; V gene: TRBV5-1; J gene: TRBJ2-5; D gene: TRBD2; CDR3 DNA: TGCGCCAGCGGACTAGCGGGAGTCTTGGAGACCCAGTACTTC; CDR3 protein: CASGLAGVLETQYF
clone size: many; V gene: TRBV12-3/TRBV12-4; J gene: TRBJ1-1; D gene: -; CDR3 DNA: TGTGCCAGCAGTTTTTCGAGGAACGGGGGCACTGAAGCTTTCTTT; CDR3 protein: CASSFSRNGGTEAFF
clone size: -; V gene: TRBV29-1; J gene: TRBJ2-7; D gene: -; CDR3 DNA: TGCAGCGTTGACCCGGGGCAAGCTGGGGGGGAGCAGTACTTC; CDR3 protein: CSVDPGQAGGEQYF
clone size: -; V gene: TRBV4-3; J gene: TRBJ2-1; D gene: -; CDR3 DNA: TGCGCCAGCAGCCAAGATATGGCGACAGATGAGCAGTTCTTC; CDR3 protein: CASSQDMATDEQFF